These T cell receptor beta chains were read from a single sample in a study of T cell changes during pregnancy in multiple sclerosis. The assay was immunoSEQ multiplex PCR, and TCRdb's table has in-frame clones only and misses some. The sample holds 50,000 to 55,000 clones; 85% to 95% are singletons and the top ten take less than 0.6%. The sequences come from CD4+ T cells from peripheral blood mononuclear cells, collected in the third trimester of pregnancy. The origin of the receptors is a female donor with multiple sclerosis, enrolled in a pregnancy study. The CDR3 runs from the conserved cysteine through the conserved F or W. The order of the fields is clone size, D gene, V gene, J gene, CDR3 protein, CDR3 DNA. D genes are given only for firm matches. Only part of the rows carry a size: once, few, many, or a class if the clone is expanded.

clone size: once; D gene: TRBD2; V gene: TRBV11-3; J gene: TRBJ2-2; CDR3 protein: CASRGVAGELFF; CDR3 DNA: TGTGCCAGCCGGGGGGTAGCCGGGGAGCTGTTTTTT
clone size: .; D gene: .; V gene: TRBV6-5; J gene: TRBJ1-6; CDR3 protein: CASSYSVEGEALHF; CDR3 DNA: TGTGCCAGCAGTTACTCGGTGGAGGGAGAGGCCCTCCACTTT
clone size: .; D gene: TRBD1; V gene: TRBV5-4; J gene: TRBJ2-1; CDR3 protein: CASSPPGQGIYNEQFF; CDR3 DNA: TGTGCCAGCAGCCCCCCGGGACAGGGAATCTACAATGAGCAGTTCTTC
clone size: .; D gene: TRBD2; V gene: TRBV25-1; J gene: TRBJ2-3; CDR3 protein: CASSGPGGGGATDTQYF; CDR3 DNA: TGTGCCAGCAGTGGCCCTGGGGGCGGGGGGGCCACAGATACGCAGTATTTT
clone size: .; D gene: .; V gene: TRBV7-3; J gene: TRBJ2-1; CDR3 protein: CASSLLRGSEQFF; CDR3 DNA: TGTGCCAGCAGCTTACTCAGGGGCAGTGAGCAGTTCTTC
clone size: once; D gene: TRBD2; V gene: TRBV19; J gene: TRBJ2-1; CDR3 protein: CASSSLAGGPGQFF; CDR3 DNA: TGTGCCAGTAGCTCCCTAGCGGGGGGGCCGGGGCAGTTCTTC
clone size: .; D gene: TRBD2; V gene: TRBV5-1; J gene: TRBJ2-5; CDR3 protein: CASSSGLAVQETQYF; CDR3 DNA: TGCGCCAGCAGCTCCGGACTAGCGGTCCAAGAGACCCAGTACTTC
clone size: .; D gene: .; V gene: TRBV7-7; J gene: TRBJ2-3; CDR3 protein: CASSLGASTDTQYF; CDR3 DNA: TGTGCTAGCAGCTTAGGAGCTTCCACAGATACGCAGTATTTT
clone size: .; D gene: TRBD2; V gene: TRBV5-1; J gene: TRBJ2-3; CDR3 protein: CASSLVLAGDKDTQYF; CDR3 DNA: TGCGCCAGCAGCTTGGTGCTAGCGGGGGATAAGGATACGCAGTATTTT
clone size: once; D gene: .; V gene: TRBV6-5; J gene: TRBJ1-2; CDR3 protein: CASRHEGRNYGYTF; CDR3 DNA: TGTGCCAGCAGACACGAGGGCAGGAACTATGGCTACACCTTC
clone size: .; D gene: TRBD1; V gene: TRBV18; J gene: TRBJ1-2; CDR3 protein: CASSRRETRQGVFNYGYTF; CDR3 DNA: TGTGCCAGCTCACGCAGGGAGACTCGACAGGGGGTGTTTAACTATGGCTACACCTTC
clone size: .; D gene: TRBD2; V gene: TRBV5-1; J gene: TRBJ2-4; CDR3 protein: CASSSGVQAGLAKNIQYF; CDR3 DNA: TGCGCCAGCAGCTCTGGGGTTCAAGCGGGGTTAGCCAAAAACATTCAGTACTTC
clone size: .; D gene: TRBD1; V gene: TRBV5-4; J gene: TRBJ1-2; CDR3 protein: CASSLVGQLYGYTF; CDR3 DNA: TGTGCCAGCAGCTTGGTGGGACAGCTCTATGGCTACACCTTC
clone size: few; D gene: TRBD1; V gene: TRBV6-1; J gene: TRBJ1-5; CDR3 protein: CASSGLTGGNQPQHF; CDR3 DNA: TGTGCCAGCAGTGGACTCACAGGGGGCAATCAGCCCCAGCATTTT
clone size: once; D gene: .; V gene: TRBV18; J gene: TRBJ1-2; CDR3 protein: CASSPPGGYGYTF; CDR3 DNA: TGTGCCAGCTCACCACCCGGCGGCTATGGCTACACCTTC
clone size: .; D gene: .; V gene: TRBV7-9; J gene: TRBJ1-2; CDR3 protein: CASSPDSIYGYTF; CDR3 DNA: TGTGCCAGCAGTCCAGACAGCATCTATGGCTACACCTTC
clone size: .; D gene: TRBD2; V gene: TRBV5-1; J gene: TRBJ2-1; CDR3 protein: CASSGGLAGVYNEQFF; CDR3 DNA: TGCGCCAGCAGCGGGGGACTAGCTGGTGTCTACAATGAGCAGTTCTTC
clone size: once; D gene: TRBD1; V gene: TRBV6-5; J gene: TRBJ2-7; CDR3 protein: CASSQGTGSYEQYF; CDR3 DNA: TGTGCCAGCAGCCAAGGGACAGGGTCCTACGAGCAGTACTTC
clone size: .; D gene: TRBD2; V gene: TRBV29-1; J gene: TRBJ2-3; CDR3 protein: CSVEDRSGGDTQYF; CDR3 DNA: TGCAGCGTTGAAGATCGGAGCGGGGGAGATACGCAGTATTTT
clone size: once; D gene: TRBD1; V gene: TRBV15; J gene: TRBJ2-2; CDR3 protein: CATSRDLPGQGPTGELFF; CDR3 DNA: TGTGCCACCAGCAGAGATCTCCCGGGACAGGGACCGACCGGGGAGCTGTTTTTT
clone size: .; D gene: TRBD1; V gene: TRBV5-4; J gene: TRBJ1-2; CDR3 protein: CASSLVGGLTGNYGYTF; CDR3 DNA: TGTGCCAGCAGCTTGGTGGGGGGATTGACAGGGAACTATGGCTACACCTTC
clone size: .; D gene: .; V gene: TRBV5-1; J gene: TRBJ2-7; CDR3 protein: CASSTPRGEQYF; CDR3 DNA: TGCGCCAGCAGCACCCCCCGCGGCGAGCAGTACTTC
clone size: .; D gene: TRBD1; V gene: TRBV7-2; J gene: TRBJ1-6; CDR3 protein: CASSLIRGRYNSPLHF; CDR3 DNA: TGTGCCAGCAGCCTGATCAGGGGGAGATATAATTCACCCCTCCACTTT
clone size: .; D gene: .; V gene: TRBV7-9; J gene: TRBJ2-2; CDR3 protein: CASSFGATGELFF; CDR3 DNA: TGTGCCAGCAGCTTTGGGGCGACCGGGGAGCTGTTTTTT
clone size: .; D gene: TRBD1; V gene: TRBV6-6; J gene: TRBJ1-2; CDR3 protein: CASTDTGVYGYTF; CDR3 DNA: TGTGCCAGCACCGACACAGGGGTCTATGGCTACACCTTC
clone size: .; D gene: TRBD2; V gene: TRBV4-2; J gene: TRBJ2-1; CDR3 protein: CASSQDGRGGPLNEQFF; CDR3 DNA: TGTGCCAGCAGCCAAGACGGACGGGGGGGCCCTTTAAATGAGCAGTTCTTC
clone size: .; D gene: TRBD1; V gene: TRBV5-4; J gene: TRBJ1-2; CDR3 protein: CASSLAGTGRRAYGYTF; CDR3 DNA: TGTGCCAGCAGCTTGGCCGGGACAGGGAGAAGGGCCTATGGCTACACCTTC
clone size: .; D gene: TRBD1; V gene: TRBV6-1; J gene: TRBJ1-5; CDR3 protein: CASSESGQGVGQPQHF; CDR3 DNA: TGTGCCAGCAGTGAAAGTGGCCAGGGGGTAGGTCAGCCCCAGCATTTT
clone size: .; D gene: .; V gene: TRBV11-3; J gene: TRBJ1-5; CDR3 protein: CASSYTPGQGSLGNQPQHF; CDR3 DNA: TGTGCCAGCAGCTACACCCCCGGGCAGGGGTCATTGGGCAATCAGCCCCAGCATTTT
clone size: .; D gene: TRBD2; V gene: TRBV29-1; J gene: TRBJ2-5; CDR3 protein: CSVLLASGFQETQYF; CDR3 DNA: TGCAGCGTTCTGTTGGCTAGCGGCTTCCAAGAGACCCAGTACTTC
clone size: .; D gene: .; V gene: TRBV5-1; J gene: TRBJ2-5; CDR3 protein: CASSLARSKGPGVMEETQYF; CDR3 DNA: TGCGCCAGCAGCTTGGCACGGTCAAAGGGGCCGGGGGTTATGGAGGAGACCCAGTACTTC
clone size: .; D gene: .; V gene: TRBV7-8; J gene: TRBJ1-2; CDR3 protein: CASSSRVPPYGYTF; CDR3 DNA: TGTGCCAGCAGCTCCCGAGTCCCTCCCTATGGCTACACCTTC
clone size: .; D gene: .; V gene: TRBV14; J gene: TRBJ1-6; CDR3 protein: CASSQEPGFGSYNSPLHF; CDR3 DNA: TGTGCCAGCAGCCAAGAGCCGGGGTTTGGCTCCTATAATTCACCCCTCCACTTT
clone size: .; D gene: .; V gene: TRBV7-2; J gene: TRBJ2-1; CDR3 protein: CASSLGTEQFF; CDR3 DNA: TGTGCCAGCAGCCTCGGGACAGAGCAGTTCTTC
clone size: .; D gene: TRBD2; V gene: TRBV7-2; J gene: TRBJ2-3; CDR3 protein: CASSLDGGNTDTQYF; CDR3 DNA: TGTGCCAGCAGCTTGGACGGGGGGAACACAGATACGCAGTATTTT